These 10 T cell receptor beta chains came from one sample sequenced in a study of read filtering for tumor transcriptome and immune sequencing. From approximately 430 ng of RNA, a library with molecular barcoded alpha/delta and beta/gamma adaptors was made. TCRdb itself ran the reads through MiXCR, one entry per CDR3 protein. The top ten clones hold about 18% of a sample with over 45,000 distinct CDR3 sequences, roughly 19% of them seen once. Sequenced material: a population of CD138-negative cells sorted from bone marrow. These receptors all stem from a donor at least 40 years old with multiple myeloma.

Ten or more counts support this clonotype. This chain joins TRBV2 and TRBJ2-3; the match to TRBD2 covers 9 bases. This CDR3 is 14 amino acids long. Germline V CDR1 and CDR2: SNHLY, FYNNEI. Unmatched junction bases numbered 3, after V lost 3 bases and J lost 5 bases. The chain's CDR3 is CASSELAGIDTQYF. DNA of the CDR3: TGTGCCAGCAGTGAGCTAGCGGGGATAGATACGCAGTATTTT.

Concerning this clonotype: A much larger clone is a single base away; this may be a read error. The rearrangement uses TRBV2 and TRBJ2-2, with D possibly matching TRBD2 (5 bases). This CDR3 is built from 13 residues. The germline gives CDR1 SNHLY, CDR2 FYNNEI. The DNA for the CDR3 is TGTGCCATAGGCCGAGAGAACACCGGGGAGCTGCTTTTT. Residues: CAIGRENTGELLF.

This clonotype was counted many times. The chain couples TRBV5-1 to TRBJ1-1, with D perhaps TRBD1 (5 bases). CDR3 size: 14 residues. Deletions cut 0 bases from V and 10 bases from J, with 16 bases between. Germline V gives CDR1 SGHRS, CDR2 YFSETQ. The CDR3 bases are TGCGCCAGCAGCTTGGGGGGACCAAGGGTAGGAGCTTTCTTT. Encoded protein: CASSLGGPRVGAFF. Together with reference TRBV5-1 and TRBJ1-1, the CDR3 gives the full variable domain: KAGVTQTPRYLIKTRGQQVTLSCSPISGHRSVSWYQQTPGQGLQFLFEYFSETQRNKGNFPGRFSGRQFSNSRSEMNVSTLELGDSALYLCASSLGGPRVGAFFGQGTRLTVV.

A word on this clonotype: Since a far larger clone is one base different, this is likely a read error. This chain joins TRBV6-6 and TRBJ2-5; D is possibly TRBD2 (7 bases). The V gene's germline CDR1 is MNHNY and CDR2 SVGAGI (reference sequence). The CDR3 spans 15 residues. The DNA of the CDR3 is TGTGCCAGCACCAGAGGGGGGGCTACCCAAGAGTCCCAGTACTTC. Translation gives CASTRGGATQESQYF.

As for this clonotype: This may arise from a read error, as a much more abundant clone is one base away. This rearrangement joins TRBV20-1 to TRBJ1-5, with a tentative D call TRBD1 (6 bases). Trimming left V 5 bases short and J 6 bases short, with 8 bases between. The CDR3 extends over 11 amino acids. The germline V gene has CDR1 DFQATT and CDR2 SNEGSKA (reference sequence). This CDR3 is CSALGGQPQHF. CDR3 bases: TGCAGTGCTTTAGGGGGTCAGCCCCAGCATTTT.

This clonotype was detected many times. The gene calls are TRBV29-1 and TRBJ2-5, with a weak D call TRBD2 (5 bases). The length of the CDR3 is 14 residues. Deletions cut 6 bases from V and 2 bases from J, with 16 bases between. The germline V gene encodes CDR1 SQVTM and CDR2 ANQGSEA. The CDR3, as DNA: TGCAGCGTCGCCCCGTATGAGCGGCAAGAGACCCAGTACTTC. It is translated as CSVAPYERQETQYF. The whole variable domain, filled in from reference TRBV29-1 and TRBJ2-5, reads SAVISQKPSRDICQRGTSLTIQCQVDSQVTMMFWYRQQPGQSLTLIATANQGSEATYESGFVIDKFPISRPNLTFSTLTVSNMSPEDSSIYLCSVAPYERQETQYFGPGTRLLVL.

This clonotype was counted a few times. The J gene is TRBJ1-1, the V gene TRBV20-1; D is undetermined. This CDR3 spans 12 amino acids. Germline V gene data show CDR1 as DFQATT and CDR2 as SNEGSKA (reference sequence). V was pared by 2 bases and J by 1 base, with 5 bases between. The CDR3 is CSARKQNTEAFF. In nucleotides, the CDR3 is TGCAGTGCTAGAAAGCAGAACACTGAAGCTTTCTTT.

Concerning this clonotype: This could be a read error, since a much larger clone is one nucleotide away. The chain couples TRBV28 to TRBJ2-1; TRBD2 matches at 7 bases. J lost 9 bases, V lost 5 bases, and 10 bases had no gene match. Germline CDR1 MDHEN, CDR2 SYDVKM. The CDR3 contains 14 residues. In nucleotides, the CDR3 is TGTGCCAGCAGTGGTACTAGCGAGAGGATTGAGCAGTTCTTC. It is translated as CASSGTSERIEQFF.

This rearrangement joins TRBV7-9 to TRBJ2-7; D ambiguous. Germline V gives CDR1 SEHNR, CDR2 FQNEAQ (reference sequence). There are 14 residues in the CDR3. V was clipped by 1 base and J by 3 bases, with 10 bases between them. The CDR3 here is CASSLELSDYEQYF. The DNA of the CDR3 is TGTGCCAGCAGCTTAGAGCTGTCAGACTACGAGCAGTACTTC.

This clonotype was detected many times. This sequence joins TRBV19 and TRBJ2-2; D might be TRBD1 or TRBD2, each matching 7 bases. V lost 5 bases and J 7 bases, leaving 20 bases between the germline ends. This CDR3 comprises 16 residues. CDR1 and CDR2 (germline): LNHDA, SQIVND (reference sequence). For the CDR3, the DNA is TGTGCCAGTAGTCCCAGGGGGGGACCAGCCGGCGGGGAGCTGTTTTTT. It translates to CASSPRGGPAGGELFF.